This TCR beta chain was captured in a study of cytotoxic CD8 clonotypes in ibrutinib-treated CLL (dated by TCRdb to the early 2020s). A note on the overall study: The cohort was composed of around twelve relapsed/refractory and roughly 15 treatment-naive patients; IGHV unmutated status was identified in 17 patients. Partial responses were observed in about 25 patients and complete responses in 2; after a median follow-up of around 68 months, remission was maintained in some 14 patients and progression was observed in approximately twelve. Samples at response were collected after a median of about 11 months of treatment, with a range of roughly 6 to 40 months. An average of 255,043 productive templates and 94,082 productive rearrangements was obtained per sample. Longitudinal samples were available for about 30% of the roughly 86 trial participants. Cryopreserved peripheral blood mononuclear cells were collected at three points: before therapy, at response, and at either sustained remission or disease progression. Every sample from remission and from progressive disease was obtained while the patients were still on ibrutinib.

The sample's time point, from its label and the paper: progressive disease on ibrutinib. For TCR beta library preparation, about 2 micrograms of genomic DNA were isolated from cryopreserved PBMCs. High-throughput TCR beta sequencing was performed on longitudinal blood samples from CLL patients receiving ibrutinib monotherapy. The patients were enrolled in a single-center, open-label phase 2 trial of ibrutinib monotherapy. Concerning this clone itself: The specificity of this receptor is unknown. Base quality data are lacking; no much larger clone is found one base away.

The CDR3 has 14 amino acids, counting the end cysteine and phenylalanine. Of all the DNA, just the CDR3 is kept, 42 bases in frame from base 1. Cut back by 2 bases and 5 bases, the V and J ends lie 16 bases apart. As encoded in the germline V gene, CDR1 is SQVTM while CDR2 is ANQGSEA. Each clonotype received, on average, 10x coverage in deep resolution sequencing performed on a MiSeq, where the target depth lay between 1 in 1 million and 1 in 200,000 T cells. TCR beta libraries were generated with the immunoSEQ hsTCRB Kit. On the study's bioinformatics: Data were analyzed with ImmunoSEQ Data Assistant and ImmunoSEQ Analyzer, with V, D and J genes assigned per IMGT definitions. Clonality was computed as one minus normalized Shannon entropy of productive rearrangement frequencies, ranging from 0 to 1. Only overrepresented clonotypes making up at least 0.05% of each patient's repertoire were included in the public clonotype analysis. About 13 age-matched healthy donor repertoires from immuneACCESS were used as controls for clonality. TCRdb limited this immuneACCESS table to in-frame rearrangements with V and J called. A share of clones is missing; checked studies link under half to unresolved V genes, and the rest is unexplained. V, J and clone size are those of that table, while D and trimming were read from the DNA. This sample holds under 300,000 clones; more than 70% were observed only once. The top ten clonotypes cover approximately 5.6% of the sample.

Study-wide findings and limitations: At baseline, clonality was higher than in age-matched healthy donors and showed a strong correlation with circulating CD8+ T-cell counts. An increase in clonality was observed at ibrutinib response, with clonality remaining stable during sustained remission and falling back toward baseline at progression. Sampling times were not matched between patients in sustained remission and patients whose disease was progressing, and lymph node repertoires were not examined. Public clonotypes were rare and either shrank or stayed stable during treatment, and the rise in clonality at ibrutinib response reflected expansion of private clonotypes.

The chain was built from TRBV29-1 and TRBJ2-7; the D gene could be TRBD1 or TRBD2, each one agreeing over 6 bases. The TCR was taken from a human donor with chronic lymphocytic leukemia. The sequences come from PBMCs, collected at disease progression, from a patient treated with ibrutinib. In nucleotides, the sequence is TGCAGCGTTGAACTTGTGGAGGGGGACCACGAGCAGTACTTC. Its translation reads: CSVELVEGDHEQYF.